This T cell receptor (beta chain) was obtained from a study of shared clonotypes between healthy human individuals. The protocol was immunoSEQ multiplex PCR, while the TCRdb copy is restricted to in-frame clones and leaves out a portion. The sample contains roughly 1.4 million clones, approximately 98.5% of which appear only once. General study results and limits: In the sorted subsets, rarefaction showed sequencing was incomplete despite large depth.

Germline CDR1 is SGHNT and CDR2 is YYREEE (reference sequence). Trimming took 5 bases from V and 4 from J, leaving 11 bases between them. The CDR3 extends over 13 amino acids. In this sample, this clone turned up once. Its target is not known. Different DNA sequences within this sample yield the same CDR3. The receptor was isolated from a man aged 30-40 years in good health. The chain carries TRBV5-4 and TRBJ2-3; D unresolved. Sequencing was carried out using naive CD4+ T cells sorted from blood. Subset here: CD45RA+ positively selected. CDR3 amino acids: CASSPGGSDTQYF. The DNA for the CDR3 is TGTGCCAGCAGTCCGGGTGGTTCAGATACGCAGTATTTT.